This paragraph covers one TCR beta chain sequence. CDR3 size: 16 residues. CDR1 SGHRS and CDR2 YFSETQ come from the germline V gene. Trimming took 1 base from V and 5 from J; bases not matched to a gene: 4. This sample stems from a study of T-cell memory formation after mild COVID-19. TCRdb analysed the 5' RACE reads with MiXCR anew, one entry per CDR3 protein. Counted here are fewer than 350,000 distinct CDR3 sequences, approximately 14% occurring once; the ten biggest clones make up 21%. The TCR was taken from a young man who had mild COVID-19 (a few samples of this study predate the infection). Cell type and time point are not known. Sequencing was carried out using PBMCs or a T cell subset sorted from them (not recorded which). The V gene is TRBV5-1, the J gene TRBJ2-1, with 12 bases fitting TRBD2. The chain's CDR3 is CASSLRRTSGDNEQFF. The CDR3 DNA sequence: TGCGCCAGCAGCTTGAGAAGGACTAGCGGGGACAATGAGCAGTTCTTC.